This is a list of T cell receptor beta chains from one sample in a study of T cells after yellow fever vaccination. TCRdb re-derived calls from the 5' RACE reads in MiXCR, one entry per CDR3 protein. The repertoire consists of more than 350,000 distinct CDR3 sequences, with approximately 10% occurring once and the leading ten covering more than 15%. The specimen comprised PBMCs, sampled on the day of the first yellow fever vaccination. These receptors were taken from a young man who received the YFV17D yellow fever vaccine. Each CDR3 is given with its conserved first and last residue. The D gene is left open where the match is weak. Part of the rows lack a size; the others show once, few, many or a class for expanded clones.

abundance	v_gene	j_gene	d_gene	CDR3nt	CDR3aa
-	TRBV7-2	TRBJ1-5	-	TGTGCCAGCACCCAAGGGATTGTCAATCAGCCCCAGCATTTT	CASTQGIVNQPQHF
few	TRBV28	TRBJ1-2	TRBD1	TGTGCCAGCAGTTTCTTGCTGGGACAGAACTATGGCTACACCTTC	CASSFLLGQNYGYTF
-	TRBV5-1	TRBJ1-1	-	TGCGCCAGCAGCTCCGAAGTGTATGGCGGAGTGAACACTGAAGCTTTCTTT	CASSSEVYGGVNTEAFF
few	TRBV5-1	TRBJ2-1	TRBD1	TGCGCCAGCAGCTGGACAGGGGCGACCAACAATGAGCAGTTCTTC	CASSWTGATNNEQFF
few	TRBV6-1	TRBJ1-5	TRBD1	TGTGCCAGCAGAACAGGGGCCGGTCAGCCCCAGCATTTT	CASRTGAGQPQHF
few	TRBV7-7	TRBJ2-2	TRBD1	TGTGCCAGCACCAGGGACAGGGACACCGGGGAGCTGTTTTTT	CASTRDRDTGELFF
few	TRBV30	TRBJ2-1	-	TGTGCCGCCTCCTGGGTGGATGAGCAGTTCTTC	CAASWVDEQFF
-	TRBV29-1	TRBJ2-7	-	TGCAGCGTTGAAGGCGGGGAATCTGACTACGAGCAGTACTTC	CSVEGGESDYEQYF
-	TRBV12-3/TRBV12-4	TRBJ1-1	TRBD1	TGTGCCAGCGTCAAAAAGGGACAGGGGAACACTGAAGCTTTCTTT	CASVKKGQGNTEAFF
-	TRBV29-1	TRBJ1-5	-	TGCAGCGTCGGGGGGACGGATCTCAATCAGCCCCAGCATTTT	CSVGGTDLNQPQHF
few	TRBV12-3/TRBV12-4	TRBJ2-2	-	TGTGCCAGCAGTTCGGGGCTAGCGAGGGGGATCGGGGAGCTGTTTTTT	CASSSGLARGIGELFF
few	TRBV12-3/TRBV12-4	TRBJ1-4	-	TGTGCCAGCAGTTTATGGACGGTAGAAAAACTGTTTTTT	CASSLWTVEKLFF
many	TRBV25-1	TRBJ2-7	TRBD1	TGTGCCAGCAGTGGCCGGGACAGGATCGACTACGAGCAGTACTTC	CASSGRDRIDYEQYF
many	TRBV5-1	TRBJ2-7	-	TGCGCCAGCAGCTTGGGAGGCGGACGCTACGAGCAGTACTTC	CASSLGGGRYEQYF
-	TRBV4-1	TRBJ2-2	-	TGCGCCAGCAGCCCGGGGGCCCGAACCGGGGAGCTGTTTTTT	CASSPGARTGELFF
many	TRBV12-3/TRBV12-4	TRBJ2-1	-	TGTGCCAGCAGTTTCATGGGGGAGGCCTACAATGAGCAGTTCTTC	CASSFMGEAYNEQFF
many	TRBV6-2/TRBV6-3	TRBJ2-7	TRBD1	TGTGCCAGCAGTTACCGACAGGGAATCCCAGCCTACGAGCAGTACTTC	CASSYRQGIPAYEQYF
few	TRBV11-2	TRBJ1-2	TRBD1	TGTGCCAGCAGCTTAGGGGGACAGTCCATCCTACGGGGGGGCTACACCTTC	CASSLGGQSILRGGYTF
few	TRBV11-1	TRBJ1-2	TRBD1	TGTGCCAGCAGCAAGGACAGGGAGGATGGCTACACCTTC	CASSKDREDGYTF
-	TRBV4-3	TRBJ2-5	TRBD1	TGCGCCAGCAGCCAGGGACAGGGGGCAGAGACCCAGTACTTC	CASSQGQGAETQYF
-	TRBV7-9	TRBJ2-2	-	TGTGCCAGCAGCCATTCTCGGACCGTTACCGGGGAGCTGTTTTTT	CASSHSRTVTGELFF
-	TRBV7-9	TRBJ1-1	-	TGTGCCAGCAGCTTAGGCGGGGCTTTATCTATCACTGAAGCTTTCTTT	CASSLGGALSITEAFF
-	TRBV7-9	TRBJ1-1	-	TGTGCCAGCACCCGGACAGCGCCCACTGAAGCTTTCTTT	CASTRTAPTEAFF
-	TRBV30	TRBJ2-7	-	TGTGCCTGGGGTGGACAGTCGGGGGTCTACGAGCAGTACTTC	CAWGGQSGVYEQYF
few	TRBV5-1	TRBJ2-3	TRBD2	TGCGCCAGCAGCAATCAACGTGGGACTAGCGGCACAGATACGCAGTATTTT	CASSNQRGTSGTDTQYF
-	TRBV20-1	TRBJ2-7	TRBD1	TGCAGTGCTAGAGATCTCGGGACAGGGGGCTACGAGCAGTACTTC	CSARDLGTGGYEQYF
-	TRBV29-1	TRBJ2-3	-	TGCAGCGTTGAAAGGCTAGCGAGAGCCACAGATACGCAGTATTTT	CSVERLARATDTQYF
-	TRBV7-6	TRBJ1-5	-	TGTGCCAGCAGTTATCGACCTGGAGGCAATCAGCCCCAGCATTTT	CASSYRPGGNQPQHF
-	TRBV5-4	TRBJ1-2	TRBD1	TGTGCCAGCAGCTTGAGTTGGACAGGGAGGGCCTTCTATGGCTACACCTTC	CASSLSWTGRAFYGYTF
-	TRBV20-1	TRBJ1-2	-	TGCAGTGCCCCCCGGGGTTTCGGCTACACCTTC	CSAPRGFGYTF
-	TRBV5-8	TRBJ1-1	-	TGTGCCAGCAGCTTGACTTCTGGGAACACTGAAGCTTTCTTT	CASSLTSGNTEAFF
many	TRBV13	TRBJ2-5	-	TGTGCCAGCAGCTCCCGGACCCTCAGACAAGAGACCCAGTACTTC	CASSSRTLRQETQYF
-	TRBV20-1	TRBJ1-6	-	TGCAGTGCACCCCCCCGCGGGGGAGGCTCACCCCTCCACTTT	CSAPPRGGGSPLHF
few	TRBV11-2	TRBJ2-3	-	TGTGCCAGCAGCTTCCGACTAGTATATGATACGCAGTATTTT	CASSFRLVYDTQYF
few	TRBV12-3/TRBV12-4	TRBJ2-5	TRBD1	TGTGCCAGCAGGGGGGGGACAGGGCAAGAGACCCAGTACTTC	CASRGGTGQETQYF
few	TRBV24-1	TRBJ2-3	-	TGTGCCACCATGTCTAGCGCTCCCACAGATACGCAGTATTTT	CATMSSAPTDTQYF
-	TRBV7-2	TRBJ1-5	-	TGTGCCAGCAGCTTAGAGGTCGATCAGCCCCAGCATTTT	CASSLEVDQPQHF
-	TRBV6-5	TRBJ2-3	-	TGTGCCAGCAGTTACTCACACAGCACAGATACGCAGTATTTT	CASSYSHSTDTQYF
-	TRBV7-9	TRBJ2-1	TRBD1	TGTGCCAGCTCAGGACAGGGGGCGGGCTCCTACAATGAGCAGTTCTTC	CASSGQGAGSYNEQFF
-	TRBV5-4	TRBJ2-1	TRBD1	TGTGCCAGCAGCTTGGGACAGGGGAGGACGGTGGATGAGCAGTTCTTC	CASSLGQGRTVDEQFF
-	TRBV28	TRBJ1-4	-	TGTGCCAGCAGTTTGCACCCGGCGAACAGCGAAAAACTGTTTTTT	CASSLHPANSEKLFF